The 4 T cell receptor beta chains presented below share a single source sample, sequenced in a study of shared clonotypes between healthy human individuals. Produced via immunoSEQ multiplex PCR; TCRdb's table is partial and in-frame only. The data show 2 million to 3 million clones, about 92% seen once. The sequencing sample was made of naive CD4+ T cells sorted from blood. Sample subset: CD45RA+ positively selected. Receptor source: a man aged 18 to 29 in good health.

The chain links TRBV7-2 to TRBJ1-6; D call uncertain. This CDR3 has 15 amino acids. V lost 3 bases, J lost 7 bases, and 13 bases lay in between. CDR1 is SGHTA, CDR2 FQGNSA, per germline. The CDR3 DNA sequence: TGTGCCAGCAGCTTTTGGGCCACGAAAAATTCACCCCTCCACTTT. This codes for CASSFWATKNSPLHF.

This clone has only one observation. V and J are TRBV1 and TRBJ2-1; the table's D call of TRBD2 was not tested on the DNA. TRBV1 is described as a pseudogene. This CDR3 contains 12 residues. The CDR3: CTSSQSNSEQFF. The CDR3 region has the DNA TGCACCAGCAGCCAATCCAACTCTGAGCAGTTCTTC.

This clone was seen once. This chain links TRBV7-2 with TRBJ2-5; no firm D call. This CDR3 is built from 11 residues. V was cut by 5 bases and J by 7 bases, with 8 bases left in between. Germline assignment: CDR1 SGHTA and CDR2 FQGNSA. The CDR3 spells CASSPSGTQYF. DNA of the CDR3: TGTGCCAGCAGCCCATCGGGGACCCAGTACTTC.

The table lists this clone with a few counts. The rearrangement joins TRBV4-1 to TRBJ1-5; D ambiguous. The V gene lost 0 bases and the J gene lost 6 bases, with 9 bases spanning the gap. The CDR3 spans 14 residues. Germline-derived CDR1 and CDR2 are MGHRA and YSYEKL. The CDR3 bases are TGCGCCAGCAGCCAAGACAGGTGGGTTCAGCCCCAGCATTTT. Translated, it gives CASSQDRWVQPQHF.